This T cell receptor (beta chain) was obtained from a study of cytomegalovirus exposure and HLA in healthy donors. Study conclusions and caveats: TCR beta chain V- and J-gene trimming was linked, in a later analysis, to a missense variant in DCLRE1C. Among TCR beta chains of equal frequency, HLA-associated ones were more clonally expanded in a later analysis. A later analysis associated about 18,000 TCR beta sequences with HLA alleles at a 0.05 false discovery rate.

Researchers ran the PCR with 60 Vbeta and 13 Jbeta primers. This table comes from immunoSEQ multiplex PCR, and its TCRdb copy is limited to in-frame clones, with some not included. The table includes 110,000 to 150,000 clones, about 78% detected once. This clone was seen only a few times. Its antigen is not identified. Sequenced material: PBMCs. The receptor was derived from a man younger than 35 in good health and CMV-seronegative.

CDR3 in DNA: TGTGCCAGCAATGGACAGGGGGTTGAAGCTTTCTTT. Amino acid sequence: CASNGQGVEAFF. The chain couples TRBV2 to TRBJ1-1; 10 nucleotides line up with TRBD1. V lost 7 bases, J lost 7 bases, and 3 bases stayed unmatched. The V gene's germline CDR1 is SNHLY and CDR2 FYNNEI. CDR3 length: 12 amino acids.